This T cell receptor beta chain derives from a study of cytotoxic CD8 clonotypes in ibrutinib-treated CLL. Study-wide context: Once patients had received a median around 12 months of treatment, range 6 to 36, response samples were obtained.

Frozen-stored PBMCs produced about 2 micrograms of genomic DNA for TCR beta libraries. Researchers set a sequencing depth target of 1 in 200,000 to 1 in 1 million T cells. The table came from immunoSEQ multiplex PCR; TCRdb's copy has only in-frame clones and leaves some out. The sample carries 250,000 to 350,000 clones, 76% recorded once. This receptor was obtained from a human donor with chronic lymphocytic leukemia. This material consisted of PBMCs, taken at disease progression, from a patient treated with ibrutinib.

CDR3 amino acids: CASRRGAGHEQYF. As DNA, the CDR3 is TGTGCCAGCCGTCGAGGTGCAGGGCACGAGCAGTACTTC. V gene TRBV18 combines with J gene TRBJ2-7; D is perhaps TRBD1 (5 bases). Germline CDR1 KGHSH, CDR2 LQKENI. V lost 8 bases and J 5 bases, leaving 16 bases between the germline ends. The CDR3 has 13 amino acids.